A single TCR beta chain is shown here with its context. 60 Vbeta and 13 Jbeta primers were used in PCR. TCRdb's copy holds only in-frame clones and misses some; the assay was immunoSEQ multiplex PCR. This table holds about 240,000 clones, around 81% found once. V lost 5 bases to trimming and J lost 2 bases; unmatched junction nucleotides: 3. The CDR3 contains 15 residues. Germline CDR1 SNHLY, CDR2 FYNNEI. This sample was included in a study of cytomegalovirus exposure and HLA in healthy donors. Looking at the study overall: Most genotyped donors, approximately 81% of more than 300, had Caucasian-associated genetic ancestry.

This chain links TRBV2 with TRBJ2-7; 13 nucleotides align to TRBD2. This sequence was found in a woman aged 55-70 years in good health and CMV-seropositive. Sequenced material: PBMCs. The CDR3 region is CASSSTSGRAYEQYF. The CDR3, as DNA: TGTGCCAGCAGTTCAACTAGCGGGAGGGCCTACGAGCAGTACTTC.